The 19 T cell receptor beta chains below were found in one sample sequenced in a study of blood T cell repertoires in COVID-19. Repertoires were generated with immunoSEQ multiplex PCR, while TCRdb's copy carries only in-frame clones and drops some. This sample yields 200,000 or so clones, of which just under 85% are seen a single time; roughly 1.3% belongs to the top ten. The sequenced sample consisted of PBMCs or T cells enriched from blood (not recorded which). Source of these receptors: a woman in her thirties or forties with acute COVID-19.

This chain joins TRBV5-4 and TRBJ1-2, with D uncertain. Germline V gene sequence: CDR1 SGHNT, CDR2 YYREEE (reference sequence). V shed 4 bases and J shed 6 bases, with 13 bases lying between them. The length of the CDR3 is 13 residues. The CDR3 here is CASSPTRGDGYTF. The CDR3 region has the DNA TGTGCCAGCAGCCCGACTCGGGGAGATGGCTACACCTTC.

This chain joins TRBV6-5 and TRBJ2-5, with 7 bases fitting TRBD1. The CDR3 loop spans 14 amino acids. V shed 2 bases and J 4 bases; nucleotides not matched to a gene: 4. Germline loops: CDR1 MNHEY, CDR2 SVGAGI. The CDR3 is CASSYEGAGETQYF. CDR3 bases: TGTGCCAGCAGTTACGAGGGGGCCGGAGAGACCCAGTACTTC.

The genes are TRBV7-9 and TRBJ1-2; 8 nucleotides match TRBD1. There are 14 residues in the CDR3. Unmatched junction bases numbered 6, after V lost 5 bases and J lost 4 bases. Germline lookup yields CDR1 SEHNR and CDR2 FQNEAQ (reference sequence). CDR3 region: CASSKLTGAYGYTF. CDR3 nucleotide sequence: TGTGCCAGCAGCAAGTTGACAGGGGCCTATGGCTACACCTTC.

This chain connects TRBV9 to TRBJ2-1, with 7 positions matching TRBD2. CDR1 and CDR2 from the germline V gene are SGDLS and YYNGEE. CDR3 size: 14 residues. V dropped 7 bases and J dropped 8; count of bases not matched to a gene: 12. CDR3 nucleotide sequence: TGTGCCAGCTCAAAGGGCGGGAGTATCTATGAGCAGTTCTTC. Amino acid sequence: CASSKGGSIYEQFF.

The chain uses TRBV2 and TRBJ2-7; 9 nucleotides match TRBD2. J was trimmed by 3 bases and V by 1 base; bases with no gene match: 4. Germline values: CDR1 SNHLY, CDR2 FYNNEI. The CDR3 covers 15 residues. CDR3 sequence: CASSEGFSGSYEQYF. The CDR3 nucleotides are TGTGCCAGCAGTGAAGGATTTAGCGGGAGCTACGAGCAGTACTTC.

The V and J genes are TRBV3-1 (or the pseudogene TRBV3-2) and TRBJ2-7; no reliable D call. Between the trimmed V and J ends, which lost 5 bases and 4 bases, there was a span of 9 bases. The CDR3 sequence is 12 residues long. Germline V lookup: CDR1 LGHDT, CDR2 YNNKEL (reference sequence). CDR3 DNA: TGTGCCAGCAGCTTAAGCCTATACGAGCAGTACTTC. Amino acid sequence: CASSLSLYEQYF.

The chain employs TRBV15 and TRBJ1-1; possible D gene TRBD1, 5 bases. Trimming stripped 0 bases from V and 2 bases from J, with 19 bases between. The CDR3 is 18 residues long. Germline lookup yields CDR1 LNHNV and CDR2 YYDKDF (reference sequence). CDR3 nucleotide sequence: TGTGCCACCAGCAGAGATAGGCTTGGGAACAGGTTAAACACTGAAGCTTTCTTT. Translating it yields CATSRDRLGNRLNTEAFF. The full variable domain, its missing parts supplied by reference TRBV15 and TRBJ1-1, is DAMVIQNPRYQVTQFGKPVTLSCSQTLNHNVMYWYQQKSSQAPKLLFHYYDKDFNNEADTPDNFQSRRPNTSFCFLDIRSPGLGDTAMYLCATSRDRLGNRLNTEAFFGQGTRLTVV.

The chain carries TRBV6-4 and TRBJ2-6; TRBD1 might be the D (5 bases). The CDR3 covers 16 residues. Trimming took off 2 bases at V and 0 bases at J, with 8 bases between the two ends. CDR1 and CDR2 from the germline V gene are MRHNA and SNTAGT. The CDR3 DNA follows: TGTGCCAGCAGTGACCAACAGGCCTCTGGGGCCAACGTCCTGACTTTC. The encoded protein is CASSDQQASGANVLTF.

This clone has more than one count but fewer than ten. The chain couples TRBV6-5 to TRBJ1-1; no clear D gene. V lost 7 bases and J 4 bases, leaving 13 bases between the germline ends. Looked up from germline, CDR1 is MNHEY and CDR2 is SVGAGI. There are 13 residues in the CDR3. CDR3 nucleotides: TGTGCCAGCAATTCAGAGGGAGGCACTGAAGCTTTCTTT. Amino acids: CASNSEGGTEAFF.

The chain joins TRBV19 to TRBJ1-4; 11 bases line up with TRBD1. The germline gives CDR1 LNHDA, CDR2 SQIVND (reference sequence). The CDR3 spans 14 residues. With V trimmed by 6 bases and J by 5 bases, 2 bases remained unmatched. The CDR3 reads CASRGTGGNEKLFF. CDR3 bases: TGTGCCAGTAGGGGGACAGGGGGAAATGAAAAACTGTTTTTT.

This chain joins TRBV5-1 and TRBJ2-3; 10 bases agree with TRBD2. The CDR3 covers 17 residues. Germline V lookup: CDR1 SGHRS, CDR2 YFSETQ. V dropped 1 base and J dropped 3; count of bases not matched to a gene: 8. In DNA, the CDR3 is TGCGCCAGCAGCTTGAGCGGGCTAGCGGGAGCGACAGATACGCAGTATTTT. It translates to CASSLSGLAGATDTQYF.

The chain uses TRBV7-9 and TRBJ2-1; D is perhaps TRBD1 (6 bases). This CDR3 comprises 18 residues. Per the germline V gene, CDR1 is SEHNR and CDR2 is FQNEAQ (reference sequence). Trimming took 0 bases from V and 9 from J, leaving 24 bases between them. DNA for the CDR3: TGTGCCAGCAGCTTAGCCCTTAGACAGGTCAATCCCTCGGGTGAGCAGTTCTTC. Protein product: CASSLALRQVNPSGEQFF.

This sequence joins TRBV5-6 and TRBJ2-1; 13 bases match TRBD2. V shed 5 bases, J shed 0 bases, and the junction held 5 bases outside the gene matches. This CDR3 comprises 17 residues. Germline-derived CDR1 and CDR2 are SGHDT and YYEEEE. This chain's CDR3 is CASRETSGGSSYNEQFF. DNA of the CDR3: TGTGCCAGCAGAGAGACTAGCGGGGGGAGCTCCTACAATGAGCAGTTCTTC.

This clone was seen only a few times. This chain connects TRBV12-3 or TRBV12-4 to TRBJ1-5, with D possibly being TRBD1 (5 bases). Trimming cost V 5 bases and J 4 bases, with 9 bases left between them. The length of the CDR3 is 13 residues. As DNA, the CDR3 is TGTGCCAGCAGTACGGAGGGGAATCAGCCCCAGCATTTT. Amino acids: CASSTEGNQPQHF.

There are many counts of this clone. This chain links TRBV19 with TRBJ1-2; TRBD1 agrees at 7 bases. From germline, CDR1 is LNHDA and CDR2 SQIVND (reference sequence). This CDR3 has 12 amino acids. Trimming at V came to 3 bases and at J to 8 bases, leaving 3 bases not matched to a gene. CDR3: CASSIPGGGYTF. DNA of the CDR3: TGTGCCAGTAGTATTCCAGGGGGAGGCTACACCTTC.

The chain uses TRBV15 and TRBJ2-5; 12 bases are shared with TRBD2. There are 13 residues in the CDR3. V shed 5 bases and J 9 bases; nucleotides not matched to a gene: 4. Germline V lookup: CDR1 LNHNV, CDR2 YYDKDF (reference sequence). CDR3 nucleotide sequence: TGTGCCACCAGCTTGGCTAGCGGGAGGGCCCAGTACTTC. Amino acids: CATSLASGRAQYF.

The CDR3 DNA sequence: TGCGCCAGCAGCCGGGGGACAGGGATGAACACTGAAGCTTTCTTT. Translating it yields CASSRGTGMNTEAFF. The chain couples TRBV5-1 to TRBJ1-1; 9 nucleotides line up with TRBD1. Germline CDR1 is SGHRS and CDR2 is YFSETQ. The CDR3 contains 15 residues. The V segment lost 4 bases and the J segment 0 bases; nucleotides outside the gene matches: 4.

This chain uses TRBV5-1 with TRBJ1-3; 9 nucleotides align to TRBD1. In germline, CDR1 is SGHRS, CDR2 YFSETQ. This CDR3 has 12 residues. Losses at the gene ends were 6 bases for V and 8 bases for J; bases not matched to a gene: 3. CDR3 DNA sequence: TGCGCCAGCACGACAGGGGGAGACACCATATATTTT. Protein: CASTTGGDTIYF. Full variable domain (outside the CDR3, taken from reference TRBV5-1 and TRBJ1-3): KAGVTQTPRYLIKTRGQQVTLSCSPISGHRSVSWYQQTPGQGLQFLFEYFSETQRNKGNFPGRFSGRQFSNSRSEMNVSTLELGDSALYLCASTTGGDTIYFGEGSWLTVV.

This chain connects TRBV11-2 to TRBJ2-2; 9 nucleotides match TRBD1. CDR3 size: 16 residues. Trimming cost V 4 bases and J 2 bases; bases outside gene matches: 5. Germline-derived CDR1 and CDR2 are SGHAT and FQNNGV. CDR3 loop: CASSWMGQGNTGELFF. DNA for the CDR3: TGTGCCAGCAGCTGGATGGGACAGGGCAACACCGGGGAGCTGTTTTTT.